Listed here is a single T cell receptor (beta chain). The antigen it binds to is not known. The record has no base qualities; no much larger clone is one base away. To sequence the TCRbeta CDR3 region, genomic DNA was isolated from the sorted cells. The immunoSEQ Assay was used to sequence the TCRbeta CDR3 regions. The table comes from immuneACCESS by way of TCRdb, which keeps in-frame sequences with V and J called. Part of the clones is missing from these tables; in studies checked, under half for an unresolved V gene and the rest for unknown reasons. For this sample the table gives about 93,000 clones, of which under 95% were detected only once. 2% to 3% of the sample is held by the ten biggest clonotypes. The sample originates from a study of OX40 agonist ivuxolimab in advanced cancers. Broadly, across the study: Ivuxolimab was an agonistic, fully human IgG2 monoclonal antibody directed against OX40 (CD134), a costimulatory receptor. Intravenous ivuxolimab was administered to patients every 2 weeks at six dose levels: 0.01, 0.1, 0.3, 1.5, 3 and 10 mg/kg. Among the approximately 54 dose-escalation patients, about 19 had hepatocellular carcinoma, some 15 melanoma, 9 renal cell carcinoma and 9 head and neck cancer. The dose-escalation cohort was roughly 80% male with a mean age of around 64 years, ranging from roughly 23 to 85. Patients were allowed to have had prior anti-PD-1, anti-PD-L1 or anti-CTLA-4 therapy, and 40% to 45% of the dose-escalation patients had been treated with checkpoint inhibitors. Partial responses were achieved by three dose-escalation patients, of whom one had hepatocellular carcinoma and two had cutaneous melanoma. The point of sequencing TCRbeta in the periphery was to test whether ivuxolimab changed TCR sequence diversity and drove clonal T-cell expansion. The paper reports the monotherapy dose-escalation portion (N = 52 patients) of the phase I ivuxolimab trial.

Study-wide conclusions, independent of this receptor: On average, CD8+ T cells showed more expanded clones than CD4+ T cells after ivuxolimab. Low levels of normalized T-cell clonal expansion were also seen in some nonresponding patients. In the 0.1-3.0 mg/kg groups, partial responders had among the lowest normalized peripheral clonal expansion, particularly in CD8+ T cells. At doses of 0.1 to 3.0 mg/kg, clonal expansion of both CD4+ and CD8+ blood T cells was observed from baseline to week 6. The antigen specificity of the clonally expanded peripheral T cells was not determined.

CDR1 and CDR2 are drawn from the germline V gene (reference sequence): MNHEY, SMNVEV. Reading from cysteine to phenylalanine, the CDR3 counts 16 amino acids. Here the CDR3 DNA is all that survives: 48 bases in frame from base 1. V is pared back by 3 bases and J by 0 bases, with 13 bases lying between the germline termini. Patients with a history of autoimmune disease or receiving systemic immunosuppression were excluded from the trial. Peripheral blood for TCR sequencing was drawn from every dose cohort at baseline, at cycle 4 day 1 and at cycle 7 day 1. The samples were drawn from a first-in-human, open-label, multicenter phase I dose-escalation trial of ivuxolimab. Adults with locally advanced or metastatic melanoma, renal cell, hepatocellular, or head and neck squamous cell carcinoma were enrolled in the trial. Before TCR sequencing, CD4+ and CD8+ T cells were separately sorted from peripheral blood.

The origin of this receptor is an adult with an advanced solid tumor such as melanoma, head and neck, liver or kidney cancer. The rearrangement combines TRBV27 with TRBJ2-3; the D gene remains uncertain. The sample here was CD4+ or CD8+ T cells sorted from blood, taken in a trial of the OX40 agonist ivuxolimab. This receptor has the CDR3 CASSFLTAPSTDTQYF. The base sequence is TGTGCCAGCAGTTTCTTAACGGCCCCTAGCACAGATACGCAGTATTTT.